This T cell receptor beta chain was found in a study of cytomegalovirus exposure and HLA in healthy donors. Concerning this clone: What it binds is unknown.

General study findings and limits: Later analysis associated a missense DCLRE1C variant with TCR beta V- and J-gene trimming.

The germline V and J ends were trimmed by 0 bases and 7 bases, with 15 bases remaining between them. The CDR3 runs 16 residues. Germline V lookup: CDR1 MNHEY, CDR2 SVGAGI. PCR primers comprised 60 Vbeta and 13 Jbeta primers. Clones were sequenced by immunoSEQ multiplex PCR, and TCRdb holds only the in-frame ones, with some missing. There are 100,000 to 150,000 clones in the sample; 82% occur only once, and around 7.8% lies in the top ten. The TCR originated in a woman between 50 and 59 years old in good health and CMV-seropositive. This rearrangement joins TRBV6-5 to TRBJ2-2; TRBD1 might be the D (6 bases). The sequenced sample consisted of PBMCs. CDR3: CASSYSIAGAGGELFF. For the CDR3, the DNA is TGTGCCAGCAGTTACTCTATCGCAGGGGCTGGCGGGGAGCTGTTTTTT.